Listed here are 15 T cell receptor beta chains from one sample, sequenced in a study of blood T cell repertoires in COVID-19 (TCRdb year 2020). Library construction relied on the immunoSEQ multiplex PCR assay. As stored in TCRdb, this immuneACCESS dataset retains in-frame rearrangements with V and J assigned. A fraction of the clones does not appear; measured against another copy, unresolved V genes explain less than half of the discrepancy, and the remainder lacks a known reason. In this sample the table shows 300,000 to 400,000 clones, roughly 84% of which occur a single time. The biggest ten clones account for 1% of the sample. Sequencing used peripheral blood. Receptors were obtained from a man in his forties or fifties with active or convalescent COVID-19.

This chain uses TRBV7-8 with TRBJ2-2; D not resolved. The V gene lost 1 base and the J gene lost 4 bases, with 13 bases spanning the gap. Per germline, CDR1 SGHVS and CDR2 FQNEAQ. There are 16 residues in the CDR3. The CDR3 DNA sequence: TGTGCCAGCAGCTTAGACTCCAGCGTCAGCACCGGGGAGCTGTTTTTT. Amino acid sequence: CASSLDSSVSTGELFF. The whole variable domain, remainder taken from reference TRBV7-8 and TRBJ2-2, is GAGVSQSPRYKVAKRGQDVALRCDPISGHVSLFWYQQALGQGPEFLTYFQNEAQLDKSGLPSDRFFAERPEGSVSTLKIQRTQQEDSAVYLCASSLDSSVSTGELFFGEGSRLTVL.

In regard to this clone: Additional DNA sequences in this sample encode the identical CDR3. This chain connects TRBV19 to TRBJ2-5; TRBD1 agrees at 8 bases. With V trimmed by 7 bases and J by 4 bases, 5 bases remained unmatched. This CDR3 spans 13 amino acids. Germline values: CDR1 LNHDA, CDR2 SQIVND (reference sequence). The CDR3 sequence is CASTTGTGETQYF. CDR3 sequence (DNA): TGTGCCAGTACGACAGGGACAGGAGAGACCCAGTACTTC.

The chain couples TRBV19 to TRBJ1-2, with TRBD1 identical over 9 bases. The CDR3 totals 15 residues. Looked up from germline, CDR1 is LNHDA and CDR2 is SQIVND (reference sequence). Losses at the gene ends were 5 bases for V and 0 bases for J; bases not matched to a gene: 4. In DNA form, the CDR3 reads TGTGCCAGTAGTCCGGGGGACAGGGCTAACTATGGCTACACCTTC. It is translated as CASSPGDRANYGYTF.

The rearrangement uses TRBV19 and TRBJ1-4, with D maybe TRBD1 (5 bases). Germline V gene lookup returns CDR1 LNHDA and CDR2 SQIVND (reference sequence). CDR3 size: 15 residues. Between the trimmed V and J ends, which lost 8 bases and 4 bases, there was a span of 17 bases. In nucleotides, the CDR3 is TGTGCCAGTCGACGCAGCGACAGCCTTAATGAAAAACTGTTTTTT. The encoded protein is CASRRSDSLNEKLFF.

On this clone: This sample includes further DNA sequences coding for the same CDR3. The chain joins TRBV10-3 to TRBJ2-1; 7 bases are shared with TRBD2. Losses at the gene ends were 0 bases for V and 6 bases for J; bases not matched to a gene: 8. The CDR3 spans 16 residues. Germline CDR1 ENHRY, CDR2 SYGVKD. The CDR3 spells CAISESTGGRINEQFF. The CDR3 DNA reads TGTGCCATCAGTGAGTCGACTGGCGGGAGAATCAATGAGCAGTTCTTC.

As for this clone: Other nucleotide sequences in the sample specify the same CDR3. The V call is TRBV11-3, the J call TRBJ2-1, with 10 nucleotides matching TRBD1. Germline values: CDR1 SGHNT, CDR2 YENEEA. Germline trimming cut 1 base from V and 4 bases from J; bases unmatched to any gene: 1. The CDR3 is 15 residues long. CDR3 bases: TGTGCCAGCAGCTTAGGACAGGGGGCTTACAATGAGCAGTTCTTC. It codes for CASSLGQGAYNEQFF.

V is TRBV6-5 and J is TRBJ2-5; 8 bases map to TRBD2. The CDR3 extends over 16 amino acids. Per germline, CDR1 MNHEY and CDR2 SVGAGI. With V trimmed by 2 bases and J by 5 bases, 10 bases remained unmatched. The CDR3 here is CASSYVPGLAGETQYF. The DNA of the CDR3 is TGTGCCAGCAGTTACGTCCCCGGACTAGCAGGGGAGACCCAGTACTTC.

The chain couples TRBV5-4 to TRBJ2-3; 11 bases match TRBD2. Germline loops: CDR1 SGHNT, CDR2 YYREEE (reference sequence). Trimming cost V 8 bases and J 3 bases; bases outside gene matches: 5. The CDR3 is 14 residues long. In DNA form, the CDR3 reads TGTGCCAGTAGACTAGCGGGGCCAACAGATACGCAGTATTTT. It codes for CASRLAGPTDTQYF.

J is TRBJ2-1 and V is TRBV18, with 14 bases that match TRBD2. CDR1 is KGHSH, CDR2 LQKENI, per germline. Trimming took 6 bases from V and 6 from J; bases not matched to a gene: 7. This CDR3 region has 16 residues. The CDR3 DNA is TGTGCCAGCTCTCCGGGACTAGCGGGGGAAATCAATGAGCAGTTCTTC. This sequence encodes CASSPGLAGEINEQFF. Looking up the rest from reference TRBV18 and TRBJ2-1 gives the full variable domain: NAGVMQNPRHLVRRRGQEARLRCSPMKGHSHVYWYRQLPEEGLKFMVYLQKENIIDESGMPKERFSAEFPKEGPSILRIQQVVRGDSAAYFCASSPGLAGEINEQFFGPGTRLTVL.

V gene TRBV5-5 combines with J gene TRBJ2-7, with 7 bases matching TRBD1. This CDR3 has 13 amino acids. With V trimmed by 4 bases and J by 4 bases, 5 bases remained unmatched. CDR1 and CDR2 from the germline V gene are SGHKS and YYEKEE (reference sequence). CDR3 in DNA: TGTGCCAGCAGCAAAGGACAGGATTACGAGCAGTACTTC. Protein sequence: CASSKGQDYEQYF.

V gene TRBV7-8 combines with J gene TRBJ2-7; D possibly corresponds to TRBD1 (6 bases). Trimming left V 0 bases short and J 6 bases short, with 15 bases between. Per germline, CDR1 SGHVS and CDR2 FQNEAQ. The CDR3 length is 15 residues. Written as DNA, the CDR3 is TGTGCCAGCAGCTTAGCTCCAGGGGTCCTTGCCGAGCAGTACTTC. Translating gives CASSLAPGVLAEQYF. The variable domain in full, with the rest retrieved from reference TRBV7-8 and TRBJ2-7, is GAGVSQSPRYKVAKRGQDVALRCDPISGHVSLFWYQQALGQGPEFLTYFQNEAQLDKSGLPSDRFFAERPEGSVSTLKIQRTQQEDSAVYLCASSLAPGVLAEQYFGPGTRLTVT.

This rearrangement joins TRBV6-6 to TRBJ1-6, with a weak D call TRBD1 (6 bases). The CDR3 covers 15 residues. Trimming shortened V by 8 bases and J by 6 bases, and 17 bases separated the two germline ends. Germline V gene data show CDR1 as MNHNY and CDR2 as SVGAGI (reference sequence). CDR3 sequence reads: CASRLTTGFNSPLHF. CDR3 coding DNA: TGTGCCAGCCGGTTGACAACAGGGTTTAATTCACCCCTCCACTTT.

The J gene is TRBJ2-7, the V gene TRBV11-2; TRBD1 matches at 8 bases. Germline CDR1 is SGHAT and CDR2 is FQNNGV. The CDR3 spans 14 residues. Losses at the gene ends were 2 bases for V and 5 bases for J; bases not matched to a gene: 5. The CDR3 DNA is TGTGCCAGCAGCTTACGGACAGGGTCCCACGAGCAGTACTTC. This codes for CASSLRTGSHEQYF. The entire variable domain, with the rest obtained from reference TRBV11-2 and TRBJ2-7, is as follows: EAGVAQSPRYKIIEKRQSVAFWCNPISGHATLYWYQQILGQGPKLLIQFQNNGVVDDSQLPKDRFSAERLKGVDSTLKIQPAKLEDSAVYLCASSLRTGSHEQYFGPGTRLTVT.

The chain has TRBV7-6 and TRBJ2-3; unclear D gene. With 1 base removed from V and 1 base from J, the gap between germline ends came to 15 bases. Germline V gives CDR1 SGHVS, CDR2 FNYEAQ. This CDR3 is 17 amino acids long. The CDR3 nucleotides are TGTGCCAGCAGCTTAGGTGCACAGTCGATGGGCACAGATACGCAGTATTTT. It specifies CASSLGAQSMGTDTQYF. The full variable domain, in which reference TRBV7-6 and TRBJ2-3 provide the parts outside the CDR3, is GAGVSQSPRYKVTKRGQDVALRCDPISGHVSLYWYRQALGQGPEFLTYFNYEAQQDKSGLPNDRFSAERPEGSISTLTIQRTEQRDSAMYRCASSLGAQSMGTDTQYFGPGTRLTVL.

The chain links TRBV28 to TRBJ1-1, with TRBD1 as a possible D gene (6 bases). There are 13 residues in the CDR3. The germline gives CDR1 MDHEN, CDR2 SYDVKM. V was shortened by 7 bases and J by 5 bases, with 14 bases between the two germline ends. Written as DNA, the CDR3 is TGTGCCAGCATCCCCGGGGGGCTTACTGAAGCTTTCTTT. Translated: CASIPGGLTEAFF. Combining the CDR3 with reference TRBV28 and TRBJ1-1 gives the whole variable domain DVKVTQSSRYLVKRTGEKVFLECVQDMDHENMFWYRQDPGLGLRLIYFSYDVKMKEKGDIPEGYSVSREKKERFSLILESASTNQTSMYLCASIPGGLTEAFFGQGTRLTVV.